One sample yielded the 2 T cell receptor beta chains listed below, sequenced in a study of control samples from healthy donors and cancer patients. Only in-frame clones appear in the TCRdb table, and some are missing; sequencing was by immunoSEQ multiplex PCR. The profile covers tens of thousands of clones, with around nine tenths appearing a single time and 1.5% to 2% taken by the ten largest. The sample comprised PBMCs. All receptors come from a woman between 40 and 55 years old with lung cancer.

The J gene is TRBJ2-2, the V gene TRBV18, with 11 positions matching TRBD2. CDR1 is KGHSH, CDR2 LQKENI, per germline. The CDR3 loop spans 16 amino acids. V shed 6 bases and J 8 bases; nucleotides not matched to a gene: 11. This CDR3 is CASSPLSGGAAGELFF. CDR3 nucleotides: TGTGCCAGCTCGCCCCTTAGCGGGGGGGCCGCAGGGGAGCTGTTTTTT.

This rearrangement joins TRBV6-4 to TRBJ2-2; 8 positions match TRBD2. Germline CDR1 and CDR2: MRHNA and SNTAGT. The CDR3 has 16 amino acids. J was trimmed by 2 bases and V by 3 bases; bases with no gene match: 5. CDR3 protein: CASSETSATNTGELFF. CDR3 in DNA: TGTGCCAGCAGTGAGACTAGCGCTACCAACACCGGGGAGCTGTTTTTT.